The present T cell receptor (beta chain) was sequenced within a study of T cells in Graves' hyperthyroidism and ophthalmopathy. General study results and limits: Patients with ophthalmopathy were separated from those with stable hyperthyroidism by a 13 V-J model.

This clonotype occurred a few times. The antigen remains undetermined. The ends lost 4 bases at V and 0 bases at J; junction bases unmatched: 5. The CDR3 covers 15 residues. In germline, CDR1 is LNHDA, CDR2 SQIVND (reference sequence). Researchers took RNA transcripts and amplified the TCR beta CDR3 regions from them. The HTBI primer set served for first-round RT-PCR of the TCR CDR3. TCRdb analysed the multiplex PCR reads with MiXCR anew, one entry per CDR3 protein. The data contain about 600,000 distinct CDR3 sequences, over 12% of them singletons. Orbital computed tomography and thyroid ultrasound, together with serum TRAb and thyroxine and clinical symptoms, were used for diagnoses.

The V and J genes are TRBV19 and TRBJ2-7, with TRBD1 matching 8 bases. The sequenced sample consisted of blood. The clonotype was recovered from a woman aged 18-35 years with Graves' ophthalmopathy. The CDR3, as DNA: TGTGCCAGTAGTACAGGGCAGGGGGCCTCCTACGAGCAGTACTTC. It codes for CASSTGQGASYEQYF.